The rows below give T cell receptor beta chains drawn from one sample of a study of blood T cell repertoires in COVID-19. Some clones are missing from TCRdb's copy, which holds only in-frame ones; the method was immunoSEQ multiplex PCR. The sample contains about 98,000 clones, 80% to 95% of which appear only once. Sample: peripheral blood. All receptors derive from a man aged 18 to 30 with acute or convalescent COVID-19. Each CDR3 is given with its conserved first and last residue. Fields, in order: D gene, V gene, clone size, J gene, CDR3 protein, CDR3 DNA. A D gene is named only where the DNA matches it firmly. The size of a clone is reported for some rows only, either as once, few or many, or as a class for expanded clones.

D: -; V: TRBV19; size: -; J: TRBJ2-7; CDR3: CASSTDYGDEQYF; DNA: TGTGCCAGTAGTACGGACTACGGGGACGAGCAGTACTTC
D: -; V: TRBV19; size: -; J: TRBJ1-6; CDR3: CASSLAGTRGNSPLHF; DNA: TGTGCCAGTAGTCTAGCCGGGACAAGGGGTAATTCACCCCTCCACTTT
D: -; V: TRBV15; size: -; J: TRBJ2-7; CDR3: CATASVQGTYEQYF; DNA: TGTGCCACCGCTTCGGTACAGGGCACCTACGAGCAGTACTTC
D: -; V: TRBV5-4; size: -; J: TRBJ2-2; CDR3: CASSLRLANTGELFF; DNA: TGTGCCAGCAGCTTACGACTTGCGAACACCGGGGAGCTGTTTTTT
D: TRBD2; V: TRBV2; size: -; J: TRBJ2-1; CDR3: CASSARLAPTGEQFF; DNA: TGTGCCAGCAGTGCCCGACTAGCCCCTACAGGAGAGCAGTTCTTC
D: TRBD1; V: TRBV7-9; size: -; J: TRBJ1-5; CDR3: CASSLTTGDRGSQPQHF; DNA: TGTGCCAGCAGCTTAACCACCGGGGACAGGGGCTCCCAGCCCCAGCATTTT
D: -; V: TRBV12-3/TRBV12-4; size: few; J: TRBJ2-5; CDR3: CASRITETQYF; DNA: TGTGCCAGCAGGATTACTGAGACCCAGTACTTC
D: -; V: TRBV5-4; size: -; J: TRBJ2-2; CDR3: CASSLAGDVKELFF; DNA: TGTGCCAGCAGCTTGGCCGGGGATGTGAAGGAGCTGTTTTTT
D: -; V: TRBV12-3/TRBV12-4; size: -; J: TRBJ2-3; CDR3: CASSWPDSDTQYF; DNA: TGTGCCAGCAGTTGGCCAGACTCAGATACGCAGTATTTT
D: TRBD1; V: TRBV6-5; size: few; J: TRBJ1-4; CDR3: CASSRQGEKLFF; DNA: TGTGCCAGCAGCAGACAGGGGGAAAAACTGTTTTTT
D: TRBD1; V: TRBV7-6; size: -; J: TRBJ2-5; CDR3: CASSLGSLGGIETQYF; DNA: TGTGCCAGCAGCTTGGGGTCCCTAGGGGGCATTGAGACCCAGTACTTC
D: TRBD2; V: TRBV11-2; size: -; J: TRBJ2-3; CDR3: CASSVSGGTDTQYF; DNA: TGTGCCAGCAGCGTTAGCGGGGGGACAGATACGCAGTATTTT
D: TRBD2; V: TRBV2; size: -; J: TRBJ2-7; CDR3: CASRRLAGVGYEQYF; DNA: TGTGCCAGCAGGAGACTAGCGGGAGTAGGGTACGAGCAGTACTTC
D: -; V: TRBV20-1; size: -; J: TRBJ1-1; CDR3: CSASKGGVTEAFF; DNA: TGCAGTGCTAGTAAGGGGGGGGTAACTGAAGCTTTCTTT
D: -; V: TRBV5-1; size: -; J: TRBJ1-1; CDR3: CASSPTTGTNTEAFF; DNA: TGCGCCAGCAGCCCCACGACAGGCACTAACACTGAAGCTTTCTTT
D: TRBD2; V: TRBV6-5; size: once; J: TRBJ2-1; CDR3: CASSYKGLAGINEQFF; DNA: TGTGCCAGCAGCTACAAGGGACTAGCGGGAATCAATGAGCAGTTCTTC
D: TRBD2; V: TRBV5-1; size: -; J: TRBJ2-5; CDR3: CASSPGLAELQETQYF; DNA: TGCGCCAGCAGCCCAGGACTAGCGGAGTTACAAGAGACCCAGTACTTC
D: -; V: TRBV18; size: -; J: TRBJ2-2; CDR3: CASSPPKQGSGGELFF; DNA: TGTGCCAGCTCACCACCGAAGCAGGGGTCCGGCGGGGAGCTGTTTTTT
D: -; V: TRBV9; size: -; J: TRBJ2-3; CDR3: CASTPGSGVADTQYF; DNA: TGTGCCAGCACCCCTGGGTCCGGAGTCGCAGATACGCAGTATTTT
D: -; V: TRBV11-2; size: -; J: TRBJ1-2; CDR3: CASSLDPRQAYGYTF; DNA: TGTGCCAGCAGCTTAGATCCGAGACAGGCCTATGGCTACACCTTC
D: -; V: TRBV19; size: -; J: TRBJ1-2; CDR3: CASTIGRNYGYTF; DNA: TGTGCCAGTACGATTGGGAGGAACTATGGCTACACCTTC
D: -; V: TRBV19; size: -; J: TRBJ1-2; CDR3: CASSANPTRRQAIF; DNA: TGTGCCAGTAGTGCAAACCCAACCCGTCGACAGGCTATCTTC